The rows below give T cell receptor beta chains drawn from one sample of a study of cytomegalovirus exposure and HLA in healthy donors. Measured with immunoSEQ multiplex PCR; TCRdb has only the in-frame clones, and not every one. The sample has around 210,000 clones, around 83% seen once. Sequencing was performed on PBMCs. These TCRs come from a girl aged 2 to 9 in good health and CMV-seronegative. Both conserved end residues are part of each CDR3. Fields, in order: J gene, D gene, V gene, clone size, CDR3 protein, CDR3 DNA. D genes are given only for firm matches. Size is stated for part of the rows, as once, few or many counts, or as a class when the clone is expanded.

j_gene: TRBJ1-5; d_gene: TRBD1; v_gene: TRBV19; abundance: once; CDR3aa: CASRRGQGQYHSNQPQHF; CDR3nt: TGTGCCAGTAGGAGGGGACAGGGGCAATATCATAGCAATCAGCCCCAGCATTTT
j_gene: TRBJ2-3; d_gene: -; v_gene: TRBV25-1; abundance: -; CDR3aa: CASTPGDTQYF; CDR3nt: TGTGCCAGCACCCCGGGGGATACGCAGTATTTT
j_gene: TRBJ2-1; d_gene: TRBD1; v_gene: TRBV7-9; abundance: -; CDR3aa: CASSLWTGYSYNEQFF; CDR3nt: TGTGCCAGCAGCCTCTGGACAGGGTATTCCTACAATGAGCAGTTCTTC
j_gene: TRBJ2-5; d_gene: -; v_gene: TRBV18; abundance: -; CDR3aa: CASSPGRGETQYF; CDR3nt: TGTGCCAGCTCACCAGGCAGGGGAGAGACCCAGTACTTC
j_gene: TRBJ2-7; d_gene: -; v_gene: TRBV13; abundance: -; CDR3aa: CASSPRDSYEQYF; CDR3nt: TGTGCCAGCAGCCCGCGGGACTCCTACGAGCAGTACTTC
j_gene: TRBJ2-3; d_gene: TRBD2; v_gene: TRBV7-6; abundance: -; CDR3aa: CASSLGGRETDTQYF; CDR3nt: TGTGCCAGCAGCTTAGGGGGGAGGGAGACAGATACGCAGTATTTT
j_gene: TRBJ1-5; d_gene: TRBD1; v_gene: TRBV6-1; abundance: -; CDR3aa: CASSRDRGLNQPQHF; CDR3nt: TGTGCCAGCAGTAGGGACAGGGGACTCAATCAGCCCCAGCATTTT
j_gene: TRBJ2-3; d_gene: TRBD2; v_gene: TRBV7-2; abundance: once; CDR3aa: CASSLAASGVSTDTQYF; CDR3nt: TGTGCCAGCAGCTTAGCGGCTAGCGGGGTTAGCACAGATACGCAGTATTTT
j_gene: TRBJ2-7; d_gene: -; v_gene: TRBV2; abundance: few; CDR3aa: CASKHIESYEQYF; CDR3nt: TGTGCCAGCAAGCATATAGAATCCTACGAGCAGTACTTC
j_gene: TRBJ1-2; d_gene: -; v_gene: TRBV29-1; abundance: -; CDR3aa: CSVVRHPQGYGYTF; CDR3nt: TGCAGCGTTGTCAGACACCCCCAGGGCTATGGCTACACCTTC
j_gene: TRBJ1-6; d_gene: -; v_gene: TRBV2; abundance: -; CDR3aa: CASSEKDASSYNSPLHF; CDR3nt: TGTGCCAGCAGTGAGAAAGATGCCAGCTCCTATAATTCACCCCTCCACTTT
j_gene: TRBJ2-2; d_gene: -; v_gene: TRBV11-3; abundance: -; CDR3aa: CASSLEGAGELFF; CDR3nt: TGTGCCAGCAGCTTAGAGGGGGCGGGGGAGCTGTTTTTT
j_gene: TRBJ2-3; d_gene: -; v_gene: TRBV5-1; abundance: -; CDR3aa: CASSPRTGDTQYF; CDR3nt: TGCGCCAGCAGCCCAAGGACGGGGGATACGCAGTATTTT
j_gene: TRBJ2-1; d_gene: TRBD2; v_gene: TRBV15; abundance: -; CDR3aa: CATSAIAAGGSYNEQFF; CDR3nt: TGTGCCACCAGCGCAATCGCGGCGGGAGGCAGCTACAATGAGCAGTTCTTC
j_gene: TRBJ1-1; d_gene: -; v_gene: TRBV6-5; abundance: -; CDR3aa: CASSYEGRLSDTEAFF; CDR3nt: TGTGCCAGCAGTTACGAGGGCAGATTATCGGACACTGAAGCTTTCTTT
j_gene: TRBJ2-5; d_gene: -; v_gene: TRBV25-1; abundance: once; CDR3aa: CASSAWTEKETQYF; CDR3nt: TGTGCCAGCAGTGCATGGACAGAAAAAGAGACCCAGTACTTC
j_gene: TRBJ2-7; d_gene: -; v_gene: TRBV5-4; abundance: -; CDR3aa: CASSLGGRRFLGEQYF; CDR3nt: TGTGCCAGCAGCTTGGGGGGGCGCCGGTTCCTGGGCGAGCAGTACTTC
j_gene: TRBJ1-2; d_gene: TRBD1; v_gene: TRBV7-3; abundance: -; CDR3aa: CASSERGGWGYTF; CDR3nt: TGTGCCAGCAGCGAACGAGGGGGCTGGGGCTACACCTTC
j_gene: TRBJ2-1; d_gene: TRBD2; v_gene: TRBV7-2; abundance: -; CDR3aa: CASSLPGLAGGEQFF; CDR3nt: TGTGCCAGCAGCCTCCCGGGACTAGCGGGGGGAGAGCAGTTCTTC
j_gene: TRBJ2-1; d_gene: TRBD2; v_gene: TRBV7-6; abundance: -; CDR3aa: CASSFAGTSGTQFF; CDR3nt: TGTGCCAGCAGCTTCGCCGGGACTAGCGGGACTCAGTTCTTC
j_gene: TRBJ1-2; d_gene: -; v_gene: TRBV6-1; abundance: -; CDR3aa: CASRVGALSSGYTF; CDR3nt: TGTGCCAGCAGAGTAGGGGCTCTATCTTCTGGCTACACCTTC
j_gene: TRBJ1-6; d_gene: TRBD1; v_gene: TRBV2; abundance: -; CDR3aa: CASSVTYRDRDSPLHF; CDR3nt: TGTGCCAGCAGTGTAACTTATCGGGACAGGGATTCACCCCTCCACTTT
j_gene: TRBJ1-1; d_gene: -; v_gene: TRBV30; abundance: -; CDR3aa: CAWSVRVQNTEAFF; CDR3nt: TGTGCCTGGAGTGTCCGCGTTCAGAACACTGAAGCTTTCTTT
j_gene: TRBJ2-5; d_gene: TRBD2; v_gene: TRBV5-1; abundance: -; CDR3aa: CASSQGLAGYQETQYF; CDR3nt: TGCGCCAGCAGCCAGGGACTAGCGGGATACCAAGAGACCCAGTACTTC
j_gene: TRBJ1-6; d_gene: -; v_gene: TRBV30; abundance: -; CDR3aa: CAWSVSSPLHF; CDR3nt: TGTGCCTGGAGTGTTAGTTCACCCCTCCACTTT
j_gene: TRBJ2-3; d_gene: TRBD2; v_gene: TRBV6-6; abundance: -; CDR3aa: CASSYAASGVTDTQYF; CDR3nt: TGTGCCAGCAGTTACGCGGCTAGCGGGGTCACAGATACGCAGTATTTT
j_gene: TRBJ2-1; d_gene: TRBD2; v_gene: TRBV7-6; abundance: -; CDR3aa: CASSLLASGGDEQFF; CDR3nt: TGTGCCAGCAGCTTACTGGCGAGCGGGGGCGATGAGCAGTTCTTC
j_gene: TRBJ1-2; d_gene: -; v_gene: TRBV5-6; abundance: -; CDR3aa: CASSLRTASMRGYTF; CDR3nt: TGTGCCAGCAGCCTCCGGACAGCGTCAATGAGGGGCTACACCTTC
j_gene: TRBJ2-2; d_gene: TRBD2; v_gene: TRBV11-3; abundance: -; CDR3aa: CASSLGLAGAGELFF; CDR3nt: TGTGCCAGCAGCTTGGGACTAGCGGGAGCCGGGGAGCTGTTTTTT
j_gene: TRBJ2-5; d_gene: TRBD2; v_gene: TRBV9; abundance: -; CDR3aa: CASALADQETQYF; CDR3nt: TGTGCCAGCGCCCTAGCGGACCAAGAGACCCAGTACTTC
j_gene: TRBJ1-1; d_gene: TRBD1; v_gene: TRBV5-1; abundance: -; CDR3aa: CASSPWTGGRDTEAFF; CDR3nt: TGCGCCAGCAGCCCCTGGACAGGGGGCCGGGACACTGAAGCTTTCTTT
j_gene: TRBJ1-3; d_gene: -; v_gene: TRBV7-8; abundance: -; CDR3aa: CASSFGQPSGNTIYF; CDR3nt: TGTGCCAGCAGCTTCGGACAGCCCTCTGGAAACACCATATATTTT
j_gene: TRBJ1-2; d_gene: -; v_gene: TRBV6-5; abundance: -; CDR3aa: CASWGILRSYGYTF; CDR3nt: TGTGCCAGTTGGGGCATCCTAAGGAGCTATGGCTACACCTTC